These 27 T cell receptor beta chains were all obtained from the same sample, sequenced in a study. Via MiXCR, TCRdb re-called the 5' RACE reads, giving one row per CDR3 protein. Among over 10,000 distinct CDR3 sequences listed, more than 20% were seen once. The material sequenced was naive CD4+ T cells sorted from blood. This sample's subset: naive CD4+ T cells, CD4+CD45RA+CD25-. Every receptor here comes from a female donor with breast cancer.

Ten or more counts support this clonotype. A much bigger clone sits one base away, suggesting this may be a read error. CDR3 protein: CASSLDGFYERYF. CDR3 nucleotide sequence: TGCGCCAGCAGCTTGGACGGATTCTACGAGCGGTACTTC. This chain joins TRBV5-1 and TRBJ2-7; D uncertain. Germline values: CDR1 SGHRS, CDR2 YFSETQ. CDR3 size: 13 residues.

V gene TRBV9 combines with J gene TRBJ2-7, with a tentative D call TRBD2 (6 bases). V lost 2 bases and J lost 4, with 16 bases in between. Germline V lookup: CDR1 SGDLS, CDR2 YYNGEE. The CDR3 consists of 15 residues. This chain's CDR3 is CASSVGLQGVYEQYF. CDR3 DNA: TGTGCCAGCAGCGTGGGACTCCAGGGAGTATACGAGCAGTACTTC.

In its sample, this clonotype was seen once. The chain couples TRBV27 to TRBJ2-3, with D unresolved. CDR3 size: 15 residues. V was trimmed by 5 bases and J by 1 base, leaving 13 bases between them. CDR1 is MNHEY and CDR2 is SMNVEV in the germline V gene (reference sequence). The CDR3 bases are TGTGCCAGCAGTCCCCTGGGGAAAGGCACAGATACGCAGTATTTT. Amino acids: CASSPLGKGTDTQYF.

This clonotype was counted at least ten times. The rearrangement joins TRBV25-1 to TRBJ2-7; 7 bases align to TRBD2. Trimming removed 5 bases from V and 6 bases from J; junction bases left unmatched: 10. The germline gives CDR1 MGHDK, CDR2 SYGVNS. The CDR3 totals 14 residues. Here the CDR3 reads CASSTFAGVSEQYF. CDR3 DNA sequence: TGTGCCAGCAGTACCTTTGCGGGAGTAAGCGAGCAGTACTTC.

The chain employs TRBV9 and TRBJ2-1, with TRBD2 matching over 7 bases. This CDR3 has 15 residues. In germline, CDR1 is SGDLS, CDR2 YYNGEE. The junction had 10 bases not matched to a gene; V was cut back by 2 bases and J by 8 bases. CDR3: CASSVRLAEYDEQFF. In DNA, the CDR3 is TGTGCCAGCAGCGTCAGGCTAGCGGAATACGATGAGCAGTTCTTC.

Here the CDR3 DNA reads TGTGCCAGCAGTTTGCGAACGGGTCAGCCCCAGCATTTT. Its protein is CASSLRTGQPQHF. V is TRBV12-3 or TRBV12-4 and J is TRBJ1-5; no definite D call. The CDR3 is 13 residues long. V was pared by 3 bases and J by 6 bases, with 9 bases between.

This clonotype was recorded at least ten times. The chain uses TRBV10-2 and TRBJ1-1; D is undetermined. The ends were cut back, 8 bases at V and 5 bases at J, with 9 bases in the middle. Per the germline V gene, CDR1 is WSHSY and CDR2 is SAAADI. CDR3 length equals 11 residues. The CDR3 protein is CASAGRTEAFF. The CDR3 DNA sequence: TGCGCCAGCGCCGGTAGGACTGAAGCTTTCTTT.

This clonotype is classed as medium-sized (0.01 to 0.1%). The gene calls are TRBV20-1 and TRBJ1-1; no clear D gene. V lost 2 bases and J lost 4, with 11 bases in between. This CDR3 comprises 13 residues. CDR1 DFQATT and CDR2 SNEGSKA come from the germline V gene (reference sequence). The CDR3 DNA is TGCAGTGCTAGAAGGGTGGCTGGCACTGAAGCTTTCTTT. It specifies CSARRVAGTEAFF.

This clonotype has more than one count but fewer than ten. A much larger clone differs from this one at a single base, so this may be a read error. This sequence joins TRBV5-1 and TRBJ1-1, with D unresolved. The CDR3 consists of 13 residues. Trimming stripped 1 base from V and 8 bases from J, with 12 bases between. CDR1 is SGHRS, CDR2 YFSETQ, per germline. CDR3 amino acids: CASSLQSEGEAFF. In DNA, the CDR3 is TGCGCCAGCAGCTTGCAGAGTGAGGGAGAAGCTTTCTTT.

For this clonotype: Just one base apart from a much larger clone, this may be a read error. The CDR3 nucleotides are TGTGCCTGCAACTCGGGACAGGGGGTCCAAGAGACCCAGTACTTC. Protein product: CACNSGQGVQETQYF. The chain is built from TRBV7-6 and TRBJ2-5, with 11 positions matching TRBD1. The junction had 9 bases not matched to a gene; V was cut back by 11 bases and J by 1 base. This CDR3 contains 15 residues. Germline V gene sequence: CDR1 SGHVS, CDR2 FNYEAQ. The whole variable domain, filled in from reference TRBV7-6 and TRBJ2-5, reads GAGVSQSPRYKVTKRGQDVALRCDPISGHVSLYWYRQALGQGPEFLTYFNYEAQQDKSGLPNDRFSAERPEGSISTLTIQRTEQRDSAMYRCACNSGQGVQETQYFGPGTRLLVL.

This clonotype was counted ten times or more. The J gene is TRBJ1-1, the V gene TRBV6-2 or TRBV6-3; the D is unclear. Germline V gene sequence: CDR1 MNHEY, CDR2 SVGEGT. Deletions cut 6 bases from V and 1 base from J, with 15 bases between. This CDR3 is built from 15 residues. Here the CDR3 reads CASSQPGPGNTEAFF. CDR3 DNA: TGTGCCAGCAGCCAACCCGGGCCTGGGAACACTGAAGCTTTCTTT.

For this clonotype: A much larger clone is a single base away; this may be a read error. The chain joins TRBV6-1 to TRBJ1-5; maybe TRBD1 (6 bases). The CDR3 extends over 14 amino acids. The germline V gene encodes CDR1 MNHNS and CDR2 SASEGT. Trimming removed 6 bases at V and 6 bases at J, with 15 bases between. The CDR3 reads CASRNTGPTQPQHF. Here the CDR3 DNA reads TGTGCCAGCAGGAACACAGGGCCTACTCAGCCCCAGCATTTT.

This clonotype is categorized as medium-sized. The genes are TRBV4-1 and TRBJ2-7; perhaps TRBD1 as D (6 bases). Germline assignment: CDR1 MGHRA and CDR2 YSYEKL. The CDR3 has 15 amino acids. Trimming pared 0 bases from V and 4 bases from J, leaving 13 bases between. In nucleotides, the CDR3 is TGCGCCAGCAGCCAAGATGTACAGGGAATTTACGAGCAGTACTTC. Translated, it gives CASSQDVQGIYEQYF.

Concerning this clonotype: This could be a read error, since a much larger clone is one nucleotide away. The rearrangement uses TRBV7-3 and TRBJ2-1; TRBD2 agrees at 7 bases. The CDR3 spans 16 residues. Germline V gives CDR1 SGHTA, CDR2 FQGTGA. V trimming: 3 bases; J trimming: 3 bases; junction bases outside the gene matches: 8. Here the CDR3 reads CASSLQWGGSYNEQFF. In nucleotides, the CDR3 is TGTGCCAGCAGCTTGCAGTGGGGAGGGAGCTACAATGAGCAGTTCTTC.

This clonotype is judged medium-sized (0.01 to 0.1%). J is TRBJ1-3 and V is TRBV15; no clear D. This CDR3 region has 17 residues. The germline gives CDR1 LNHNV, CDR2 YYDKDF (reference sequence). The ends were cut back, 0 bases at V and 5 bases at J, with 17 bases in the middle. CDR3 in amino acids: CATSRDPPGAQRNTIYF. The CDR3 DNA is TGTGCCACCAGCAGAGATCCCCCAGGCGCCCAACGAAACACCATATATTTT.

Within the sample, this clonotype is medium-sized. This sequence joins TRBV6-1 and TRBJ1-5; D may be TRBD1 (6 bases). Trimming removed 5 bases at V and 2 bases at J, with 16 bases between. CDR3 size: 16 residues. Germline-derived CDR1 and CDR2 are MNHNS and SASEGT. CDR3 sequence reads: CASSPPRGRGNQPQHF. DNA of the CDR3: TGTGCCAGCAGTCCCCCCAGGGGACGTGGCAATCAGCCCCAGCATTTT.

A remark on this clonotype: A much bigger clone sits one base away, suggesting this may be a read error. This sequence joins TRBV6-5 and TRBJ2-6; TRBD1 or TRBD2 may be the D gene (5 bases each). Germline V gene sequence: CDR1 MNHEY, CDR2 SVGAGI. This CDR3 comprises 17 residues. V gave up 2 bases and J gave up 2 bases, with 13 bases separating them. The CDR3 sequence: CASSYEGMGAGANVLTF. The CDR3 coding sequence is TGTGCCAGCAGTTACGAGGGCATGGGGGCTGGGGCCAACGTCCTGACTTTC.

With regard to this clonotype: A much larger clone lies one base from this, so it may be a read error. The chain links TRBV7-6 to TRBJ2-7, with 8 bases identical to TRBD1. Looked up from germline, CDR1 is SGHVS and CDR2 is FNYEAQ. This CDR3 region has 16 residues. In DNA, the CDR3 is TGTGCCAGCAGCTCGGCCAAGAGACAGGGGACTTACGTGCAGTACTTC. Encoded protein: CASSSAKRQGTYVQYF.

This clonotype was seen at least ten times. The chain is built from TRBV4-1 and TRBJ1-2; weak D call: TRBD1 (6 bases). The CDR3 length is 14 residues. V lost 0 bases and J lost 12, with 17 bases in between. Germline lookup yields CDR1 MGHRA and CDR2 YSYEKL. The CDR3 region has the DNA TGCGCCAGCAGCCAAGATCAGGGGACGCTGGTCCACACCTTC. This gives the protein CASSQDQGTLVHTF.

Worth noting for this clonotype: A much bigger clone sits one base away, suggesting this may be a read error. The CDR3 nucleotides read TGTGCCAGCAGCTTAGCTAGCGGGAGTTACAATGGGCAGTTCTTC. This encodes CASSLASGSYNGQFF. This chain joins TRBV7-9 and TRBJ2-1, with TRBD2 matching 9 bases. The germline CDR1 and CDR2 sequences are SEHNR and FQNEAQ (reference sequence). CDR3 length: 15 amino acids.

By frequency in the sample, this clonotype is medium-sized. The chain employs TRBV5-1 and TRBJ2-4, with D hard to call. The CDR3 sequence is 13 residues long. CDR1 and CDR2 (germline): SGHRS, YFSETQ. V was pared by 0 bases and J by 3 bases, with 4 bases between. The CDR3: CASSLEGKNIQYF. The CDR3 region has the DNA TGCGCCAGCAGCTTGGAGGGCAAAAACATTCAGTACTTC.

Points on this clonotype: The germline gene is not matched at one end of the junction; a read error may be the cause. V usage is TRBV20-1 and J usage is TRBJ2-1; D might be TRBD2 (5 bases). This CDR3 spans 15 amino acids. Germline loops: CDR1 DFQATT, CDR2 SNEGSKA (reference sequence). In DNA form, the CDR3 reads TGCAGTGCTAGAGCGAACGGAGGCCTGGGGAATGAGCAGTCCTTC. Its protein product is CSARANGGLGNEQSF.

In its sample, this clonotype was seen a few times. A much more abundant neighbour one base away suggests this may be a read error. The chain couples TRBV11-2 to TRBJ2-6; D is possibly TRBD1 (5 bases). Germline V gene data show CDR1 as SGHAT and CDR2 as FQNNGV. The CDR3 extends over 16 amino acids. CDR3 bases: TGTGCCAGCAGCTTAGTGGGTGGGGTTGGGGCCAACGCCCTGACTTTC. Translating gives CASSLVGGVGANALTF.

The chain is built from TRBV7-9 and TRBJ1-1, with 8 nucleotides matching TRBD1. The length of the CDR3 is 15 residues. Germline V lookup: CDR1 SEHNR, CDR2 FQNEAQ (reference sequence). The ends lost 2 bases at V and 9 bases at J; junction bases unmatched: 11. This CDR3 reads CASSLTVQGGTQAFF. The CDR3 DNA sequence: TGTGCCAGCAGCTTAACGGTACAGGGGGGAACTCAAGCTTTCTTT. Using reference TRBV7-9 and TRBJ1-1 for the parts outside the CDR3, the full variable domain is DTGVSQNPRHKITKRGQNVTFRCDPISEHNRLYWYRQTLGQGPEFLTYFQNEAQLEKSRLLSDRFSAERPKGSFSTLEIQRTEQGDSAMYLCASSLTVQGGTQAFFGQGTRLTVV.

V and J are TRBV6-6 and TRBJ2-5, with D unresolved. This CDR3 has 12 amino acids. Trimming took 6 bases from V and 4 from J, leaving 9 bases between them. Germline V gene lookup returns CDR1 MNHNY and CDR2 SVGAGI (reference sequence). This chain's CDR3 is CASRAQAETQYF. Written as DNA, the CDR3 is TGTGCCAGCAGGGCGCAGGCAGAGACCCAGTACTTC.

The table lists this clonotype with many counts. The chain carries TRBV18 and TRBJ2-2; TRBD1 matches 8 bases. With V trimmed by 4 bases and J by 0 bases, 4 bases remained unmatched. The germline V gene has CDR1 KGHSH and CDR2 LQKENI. This CDR3 comprises 16 residues. CDR3 loop: CASSLGQGTNTGELFF. CDR3 nucleotide sequence: TGTGCCAGCTCACTCGGACAGGGAACGAACACCGGGGAGCTGTTTTTT.

This clonotype is medium-sized in the sample. This chain links TRBV4-2 with TRBJ2-7; D not resolved. Germline V gene sequence: CDR1 LGHNA, CDR2 YNFKEQ. Trimming stripped 2 bases from V and 5 bases from J, with 7 bases between. This CDR3 has 12 residues. CDR3 nucleotides: TGTGCCAGCAGCCAAATAGGAAACGAGCAGTACTTC. Its translation: CASSQIGNEQYF.